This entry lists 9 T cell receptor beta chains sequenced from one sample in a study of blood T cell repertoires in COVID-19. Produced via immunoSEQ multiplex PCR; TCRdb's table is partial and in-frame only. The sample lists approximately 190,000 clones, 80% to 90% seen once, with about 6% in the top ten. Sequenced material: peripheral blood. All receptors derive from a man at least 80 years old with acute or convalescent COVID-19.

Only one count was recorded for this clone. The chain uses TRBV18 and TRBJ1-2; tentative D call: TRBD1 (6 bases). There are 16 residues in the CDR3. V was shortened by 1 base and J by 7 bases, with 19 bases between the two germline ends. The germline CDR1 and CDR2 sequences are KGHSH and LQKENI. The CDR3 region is CASSPRLTGNRAGYTF. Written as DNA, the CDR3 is TGTGCCAGCTCACCACGTTTAACTGGAAACAGGGCTGGCTACACCTTC. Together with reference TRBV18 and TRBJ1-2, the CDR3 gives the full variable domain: NAGVMQNPRHLVRRRGQEARLRCSPMKGHSHVYWYRQLPEEGLKFMVYLQKENIIDESGMPKERFSAEFPKEGPSILRIQQVVRGDSAAYFCASSPRLTGNRAGYTFGSGTRLTVV.

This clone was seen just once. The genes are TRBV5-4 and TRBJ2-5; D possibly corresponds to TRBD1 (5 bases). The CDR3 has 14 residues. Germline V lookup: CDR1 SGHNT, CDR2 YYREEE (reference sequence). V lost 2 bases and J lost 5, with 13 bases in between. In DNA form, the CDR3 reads TGTGCCAGCAGCTTTAAGGGGAATTTCGAGACCCAGTACTTC. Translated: CASSFKGNFETQYF.

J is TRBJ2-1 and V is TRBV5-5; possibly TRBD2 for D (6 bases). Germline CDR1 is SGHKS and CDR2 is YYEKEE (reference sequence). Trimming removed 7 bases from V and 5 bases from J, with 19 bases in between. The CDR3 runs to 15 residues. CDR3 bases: TGTGCCAGCCAGCTTGGGTCTAGCGTTCACAATGAGCAGTTCTTC. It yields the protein CASQLGSSVHNEQFF.

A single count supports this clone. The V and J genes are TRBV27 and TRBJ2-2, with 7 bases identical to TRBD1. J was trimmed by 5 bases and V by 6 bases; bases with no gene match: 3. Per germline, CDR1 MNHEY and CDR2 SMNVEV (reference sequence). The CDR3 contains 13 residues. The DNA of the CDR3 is TGTGCCAGCAGAGACAGGGTAACCGGGGAGCTGTTTTTT. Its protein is CASRDRVTGELFF.

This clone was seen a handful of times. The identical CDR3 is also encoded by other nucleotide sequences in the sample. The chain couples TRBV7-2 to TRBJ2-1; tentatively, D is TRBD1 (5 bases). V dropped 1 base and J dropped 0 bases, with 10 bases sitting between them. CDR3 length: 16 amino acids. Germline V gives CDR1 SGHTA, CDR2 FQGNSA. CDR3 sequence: CASSLGVRVSYNEQFF. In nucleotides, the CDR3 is TGTGCCAGCAGCTTAGGCGTCAGGGTCTCCTACAATGAGCAGTTCTTC.

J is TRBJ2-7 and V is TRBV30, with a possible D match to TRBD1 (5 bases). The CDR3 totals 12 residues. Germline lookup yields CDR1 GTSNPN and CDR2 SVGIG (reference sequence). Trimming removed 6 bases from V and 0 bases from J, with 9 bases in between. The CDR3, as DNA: TGTGCCTGCCGACAGAGCTCCTACGAGCAGTACTTC. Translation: CACRQSSYEQYF.

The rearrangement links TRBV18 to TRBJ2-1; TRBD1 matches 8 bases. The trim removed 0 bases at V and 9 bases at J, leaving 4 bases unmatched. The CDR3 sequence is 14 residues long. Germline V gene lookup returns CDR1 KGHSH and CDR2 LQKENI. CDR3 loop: CASSPPQGAFEQFF. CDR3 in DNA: TGTGCCAGCTCACCACCGCAGGGGGCCTTTGAGCAGTTCTTC.

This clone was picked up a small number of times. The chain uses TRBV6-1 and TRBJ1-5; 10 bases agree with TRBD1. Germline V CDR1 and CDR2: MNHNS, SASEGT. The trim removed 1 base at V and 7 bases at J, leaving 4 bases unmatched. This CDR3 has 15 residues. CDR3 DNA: TGTGCCAGCAGTGAAGGGACAGGGGGAAGGCAGCCCCAGCATTTT. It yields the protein CASSEGTGGRQPQHF.

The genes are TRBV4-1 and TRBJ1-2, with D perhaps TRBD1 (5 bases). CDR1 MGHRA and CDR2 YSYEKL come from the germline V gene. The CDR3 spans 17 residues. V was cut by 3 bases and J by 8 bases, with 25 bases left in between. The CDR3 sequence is CASSQRAVGGTRGGYTF. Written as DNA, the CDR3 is TGCGCCAGCAGCCAGAGGGCCGTCGGGGGGACCCGTGGAGGCTACACCTTC.